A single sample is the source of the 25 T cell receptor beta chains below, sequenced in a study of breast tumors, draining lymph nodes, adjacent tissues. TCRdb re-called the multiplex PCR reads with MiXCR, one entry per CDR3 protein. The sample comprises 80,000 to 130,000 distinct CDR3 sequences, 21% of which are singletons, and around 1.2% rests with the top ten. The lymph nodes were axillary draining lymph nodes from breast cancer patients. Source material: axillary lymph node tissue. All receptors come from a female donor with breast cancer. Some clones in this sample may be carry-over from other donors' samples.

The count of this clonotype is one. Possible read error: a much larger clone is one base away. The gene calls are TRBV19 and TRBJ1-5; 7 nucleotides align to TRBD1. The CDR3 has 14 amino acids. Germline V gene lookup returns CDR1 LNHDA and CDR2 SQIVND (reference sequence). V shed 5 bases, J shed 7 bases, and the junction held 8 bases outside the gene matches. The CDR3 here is CASSAGTAGQPQHF. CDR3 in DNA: TGTGCCAGTAGTGCAGGGACAGCGGGCCAGCCCCAGCATTTT.

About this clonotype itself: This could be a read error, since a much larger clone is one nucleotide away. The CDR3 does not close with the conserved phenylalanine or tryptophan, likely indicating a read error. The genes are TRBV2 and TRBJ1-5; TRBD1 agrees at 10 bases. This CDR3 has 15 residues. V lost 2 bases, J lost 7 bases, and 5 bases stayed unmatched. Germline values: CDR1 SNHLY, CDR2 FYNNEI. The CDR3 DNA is TGTGCCAGCAGTGAAAGGAGGACAGGGGGGCAGCCCCAGCATTCT. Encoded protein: CASSERRTGGQPQHS.

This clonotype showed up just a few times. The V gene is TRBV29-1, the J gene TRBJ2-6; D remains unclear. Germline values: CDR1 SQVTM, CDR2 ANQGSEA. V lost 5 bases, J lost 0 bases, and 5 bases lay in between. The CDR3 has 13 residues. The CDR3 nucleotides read TGCAGCGTTTATCCCTCTGGGGCCAACGTCCTGACTTTC. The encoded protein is CSVYPSGANVLTF.

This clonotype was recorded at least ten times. The CDR3 protein is CASSLGLAGSYNEQFF. CDR3 sequence (DNA): TGTGCCAGCAGCTTAGGCCTAGCGGGCTCCTACAATGAGCAGTTCTTC. This chain uses TRBV13 with TRBJ2-1; TRBD2 matches at 8 bases. The CDR3 runs 16 residues. CDR1 is PRHDT and CDR2 is FYEKMQ in the germline V gene (reference sequence). V lost 0 bases and J lost 0; bases outside the gene matches: 1.

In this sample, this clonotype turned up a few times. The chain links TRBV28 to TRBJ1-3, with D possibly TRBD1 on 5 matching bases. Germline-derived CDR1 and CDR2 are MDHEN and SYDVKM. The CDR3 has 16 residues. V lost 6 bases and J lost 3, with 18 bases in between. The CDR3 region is CASRSNPAGFGNTIYF. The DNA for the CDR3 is TGTGCCAGCAGATCCAACCCGGCAGGGTTTGGAAACACCATATATTTT.

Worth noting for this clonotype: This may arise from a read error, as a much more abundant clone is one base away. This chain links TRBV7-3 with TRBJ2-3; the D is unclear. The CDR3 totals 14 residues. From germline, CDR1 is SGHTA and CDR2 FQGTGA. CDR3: CAGSLLGSTDTQYF. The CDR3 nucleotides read TGTGCCGGCAGCTTACTTGGTAGCACAGATACGCAGTATTTT. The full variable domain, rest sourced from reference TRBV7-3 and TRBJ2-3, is GAGVSQTPSNKVTEKGKYVELRCDPISGHTALYWYRQSLGQGPEFLIYFQGTGAADDSGLPNDRFFAVRPEGSVSTLKIQRTERGDSAVYLCAGSLLGSTDTQYFGPGTRLTVL.

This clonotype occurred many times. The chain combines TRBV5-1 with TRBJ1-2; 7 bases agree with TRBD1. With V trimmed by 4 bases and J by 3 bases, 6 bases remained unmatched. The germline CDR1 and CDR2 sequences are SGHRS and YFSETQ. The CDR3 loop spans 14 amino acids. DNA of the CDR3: TGCGCCAGCAGCCTAGGACAGGACTACTATGGCTACACCTTC. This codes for CASSLGQDYYGYTF.

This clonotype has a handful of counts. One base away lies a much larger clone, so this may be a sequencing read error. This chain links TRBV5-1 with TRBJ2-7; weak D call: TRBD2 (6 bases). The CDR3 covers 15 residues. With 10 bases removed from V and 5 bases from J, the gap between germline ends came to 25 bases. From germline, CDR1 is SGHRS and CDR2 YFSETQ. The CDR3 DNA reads TGCGCCGGCTCGAGACCCGGGGGAGGTCAAAACGAGCAGTACTTC. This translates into CAGSRPGGGQNEQYF.

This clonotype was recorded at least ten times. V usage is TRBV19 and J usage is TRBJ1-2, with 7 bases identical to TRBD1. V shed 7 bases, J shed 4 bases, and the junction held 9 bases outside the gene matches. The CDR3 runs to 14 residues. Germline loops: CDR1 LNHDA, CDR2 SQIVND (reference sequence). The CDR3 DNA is TGTGCCAGTACCCCAACAGGGGAGATCTATGGCTACACCTTC. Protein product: CASTPTGEIYGYTF. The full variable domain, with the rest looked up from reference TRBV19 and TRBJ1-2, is DGGITQSPKYLFRKEGQNVTLSCEQNLNHDAMYWYRQDPGQGLRLIYYSQIVNDFQKGDIAEGYSVSREKKESFPLTVTSAQKNPTAFYLCASTPTGEIYGYTFGSGTRLTVV.

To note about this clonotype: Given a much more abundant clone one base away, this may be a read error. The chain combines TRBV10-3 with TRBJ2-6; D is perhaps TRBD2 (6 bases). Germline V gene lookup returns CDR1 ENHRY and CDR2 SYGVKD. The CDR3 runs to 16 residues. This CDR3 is CAITGESLSGASVLTF. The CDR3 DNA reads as TGTGCCATCACGGGGGAGTCCCTCTCTGGGGCCAGCGTCCTGACTTTC.

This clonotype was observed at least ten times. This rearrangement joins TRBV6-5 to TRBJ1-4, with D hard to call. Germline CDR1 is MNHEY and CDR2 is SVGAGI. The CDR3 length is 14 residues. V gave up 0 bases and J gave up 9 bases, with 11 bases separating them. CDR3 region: CASSYSTWEKKLFF. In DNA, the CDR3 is TGTGCCAGCAGTTACTCGACATGGGAAAAAAAACTGTTTTTT.

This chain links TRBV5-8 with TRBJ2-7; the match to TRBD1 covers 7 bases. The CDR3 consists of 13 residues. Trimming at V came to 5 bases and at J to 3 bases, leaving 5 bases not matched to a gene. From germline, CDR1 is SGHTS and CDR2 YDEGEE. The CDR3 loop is CASSGQENYEQYF. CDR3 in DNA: TGTGCCAGCAGTGGACAGGAGAACTACGAGCAGTACTTC.

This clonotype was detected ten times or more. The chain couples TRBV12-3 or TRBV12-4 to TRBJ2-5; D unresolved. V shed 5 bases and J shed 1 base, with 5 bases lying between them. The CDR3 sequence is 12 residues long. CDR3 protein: CASSGLQETQYF. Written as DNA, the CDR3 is TGTGCCAGCAGTGGTCTCCAAGAGACCCAGTACTTC.

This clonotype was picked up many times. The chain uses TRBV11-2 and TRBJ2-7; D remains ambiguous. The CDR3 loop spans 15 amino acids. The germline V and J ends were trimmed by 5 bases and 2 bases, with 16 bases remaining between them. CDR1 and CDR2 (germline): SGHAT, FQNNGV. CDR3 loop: CASSPADGRTYEQYF. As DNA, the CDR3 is TGTGCCAGCAGCCCAGCCGACGGGCGAACCTACGAGCAGTACTTC. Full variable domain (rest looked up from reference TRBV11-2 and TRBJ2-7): EAGVAQSPRYKIIEKRQSVAFWCNPISGHATLYWYQQILGQGPKLLIQFQNNGVVDDSQLPKDRFSAERLKGVDSTLKIQPAKLEDSAVYLCASSPADGRTYEQYFGPGTRLTVT.

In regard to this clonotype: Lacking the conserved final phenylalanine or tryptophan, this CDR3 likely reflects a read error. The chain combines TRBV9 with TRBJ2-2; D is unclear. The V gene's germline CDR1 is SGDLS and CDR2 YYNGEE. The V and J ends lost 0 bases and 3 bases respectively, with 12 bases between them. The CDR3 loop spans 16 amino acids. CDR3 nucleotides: TGTGCCAGCAGCGTAGGTCAAGGGCAGGACACCGGGGAGCTGTTTGTT. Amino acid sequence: CASSVGQGQDTGELFV.

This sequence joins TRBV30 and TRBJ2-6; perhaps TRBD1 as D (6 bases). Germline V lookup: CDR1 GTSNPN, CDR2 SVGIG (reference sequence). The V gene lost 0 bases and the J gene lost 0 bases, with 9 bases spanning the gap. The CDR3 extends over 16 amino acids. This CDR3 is CAWSVQGGSGANVLTF. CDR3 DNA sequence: TGTGCCTGGAGTGTACAGGGCGGCTCTGGGGCCAACGTCCTGACTTTC.

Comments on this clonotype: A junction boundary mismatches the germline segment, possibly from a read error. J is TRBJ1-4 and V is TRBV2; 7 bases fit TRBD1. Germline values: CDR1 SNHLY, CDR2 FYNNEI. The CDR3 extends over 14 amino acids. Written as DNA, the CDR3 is TGTGCCAGCAGTCGGGGCCAGGGGGGTGAAAAACTGCTTTTT. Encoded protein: CASSRGQGGEKLLF.

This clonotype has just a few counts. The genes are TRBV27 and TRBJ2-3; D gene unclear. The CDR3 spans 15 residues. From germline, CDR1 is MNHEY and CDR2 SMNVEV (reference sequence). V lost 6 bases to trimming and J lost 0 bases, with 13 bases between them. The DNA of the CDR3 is TGTGCCAGCAGCCTCGCAAGTGCCAGCACAGATACGCAGTATTTT. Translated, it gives CASSLASASTDTQYF.

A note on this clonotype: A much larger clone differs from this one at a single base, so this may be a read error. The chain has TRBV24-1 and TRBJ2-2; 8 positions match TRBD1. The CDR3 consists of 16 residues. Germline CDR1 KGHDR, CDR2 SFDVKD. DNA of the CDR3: TGTGCCACCAGTGATTTGGGCAGGGGGCGCACCGGGGGGCTGTTTTTT. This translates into CATSDLGRGRTGGLFF.

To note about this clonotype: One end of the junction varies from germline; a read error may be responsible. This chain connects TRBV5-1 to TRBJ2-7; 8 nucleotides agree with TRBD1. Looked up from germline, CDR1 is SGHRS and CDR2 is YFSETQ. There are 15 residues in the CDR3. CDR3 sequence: CVSSPQGGKSHEQYF. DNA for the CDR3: TGCGTCAGCAGCCCACAGGGGGGCAAATCCCACGAGCAGTACTTC.

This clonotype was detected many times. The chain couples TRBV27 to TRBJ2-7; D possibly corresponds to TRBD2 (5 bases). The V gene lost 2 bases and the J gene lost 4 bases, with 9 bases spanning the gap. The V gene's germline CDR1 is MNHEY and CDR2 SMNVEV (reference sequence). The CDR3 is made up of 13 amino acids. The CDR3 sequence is CASSLTRAYEQYF. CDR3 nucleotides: TGTGCCAGCAGTTTAACTAGAGCGTACGAGCAGTACTTC.

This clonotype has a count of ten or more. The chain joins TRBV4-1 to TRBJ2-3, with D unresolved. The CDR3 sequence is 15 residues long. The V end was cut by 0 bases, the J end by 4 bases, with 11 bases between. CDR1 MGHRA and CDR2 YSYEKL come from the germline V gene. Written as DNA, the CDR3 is TGCGCCAGCAGCCAAGAGGGGAAGTGGGCAGATACGCAGTATTTT. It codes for CASSQEGKWADTQYF.

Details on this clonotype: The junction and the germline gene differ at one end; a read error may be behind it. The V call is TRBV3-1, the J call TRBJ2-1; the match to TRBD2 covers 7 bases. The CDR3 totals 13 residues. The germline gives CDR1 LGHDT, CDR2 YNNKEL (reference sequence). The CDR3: CASSQAGAGEQSF. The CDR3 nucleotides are TGTGCCAGCAGCCAGGCGGGAGCAGGTGAGCAGTCCTTC.

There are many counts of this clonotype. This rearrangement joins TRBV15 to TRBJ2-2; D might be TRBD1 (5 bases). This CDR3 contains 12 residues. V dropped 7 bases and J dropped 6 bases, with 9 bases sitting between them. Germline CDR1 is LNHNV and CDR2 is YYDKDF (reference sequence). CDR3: CATNPGPGELFF. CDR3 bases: TGTGCCACCAACCCAGGGCCCGGGGAGCTGTTTTTT.

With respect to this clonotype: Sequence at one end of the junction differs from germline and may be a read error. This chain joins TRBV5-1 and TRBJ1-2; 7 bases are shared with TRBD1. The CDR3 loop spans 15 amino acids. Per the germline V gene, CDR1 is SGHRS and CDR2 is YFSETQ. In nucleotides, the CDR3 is TGCGCCAGCAGCCCGACAGGGTCGGCCAACTATGGCTACGCCTTC. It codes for CASSPTGSANYGYAF.